These 27 T cell receptor beta chains were sequenced from one sample in a study of Graves' ophthalmopathy and Graves' hyperthyroidism. RNA served as the template for amplifying TCR beta CDR3 regions. Second-round multiplex PCR came after first-round RT-PCR with HTBI primers. From the multiplex PCR reads, TCRdb called clonotypes with MiXCR, one entry per CDR3 protein. Among over a million distinct CDR3 sequences listed, less than 45% were seen once. Sequenced sample: peripheral blood or thyroid tissue (not recorded which). These receptors all come from an adult man with Graves' hyperthyroidism.

This chain joins TRBV19 and TRBJ1-4, with D unclear. Germline CDR1 is LNHDA and CDR2 is SQIVND (reference sequence). Trimming removed 11 bases at V and 8 bases at J, with 15 bases between. CDR3 length: 12 amino acids. In DNA, the CDR3 is TGTGCCTCTCACGGTCGTCGAGAAAAACTGTTTTTT. Encoded protein: CASHGRREKLFF.

V gene TRBV29-1 combines with J gene TRBJ2-3; D may be TRBD2 (5 bases). Germline-derived CDR1 and CDR2 are SQVTM and ANQGSEA. CDR3 size: 12 residues. Deletions cut 4 bases from V and 6 bases from J, with 11 bases between. The DNA of the CDR3 is TGCAGCGTTGTCGGGGTAGGGGATACGCAGTATTTT. Its protein product is CSVVGVGDTQYF.

Ten or more counts support this clonotype. The chain combines TRBV7-2 with TRBJ2-5, with 7 bases that match TRBD2. The CDR3 loop spans 16 amino acids. Germline values: CDR1 SGHTA, CDR2 FQGNSA. V trimming: 4 bases; J trimming: 4 bases; junction bases outside the gene matches: 12. This CDR3 reads CASSSPRTRSLETQYF. CDR3 nucleotide sequence: TGTGCCAGCAGCTCCCCGCGGACTAGGAGTTTAGAGACCCAGTACTTC.

For this clonotype: With a much larger clone just one base away, this may be a read error. This rearrangement joins TRBV11-2 to TRBJ1-2; D gene ambiguous. Germline V gene data show CDR1 as SGHAT and CDR2 as FQNNGV. The CDR3 loop spans 13 amino acids. CDR3 sequence reads: CAGSPGASYGYTF. The CDR3 DNA is TGTGCCGGCAGCCCGGGCGCATCGTATGGCTACACCTTC. The whole variable domain, remainder taken from reference TRBV11-2 and TRBJ1-2, is EAGVAQSPRYKIIEKRQSVAFWCNPISGHATLYWYQQILGQGPKLLIQFQNNGVVDDSQLPKDRFSAERLKGVDSTLKIQPAKLEDSAVYLCAGSPGASYGYTFGSGTRLTVV.

This clonotype has only one observation. The chain links TRBV11-2 to TRBJ2-1; D ambiguous. Germline V CDR1 and CDR2: SGHAT, FQNNGV. V lost 2 bases and J lost 4, with 9 bases in between. The CDR3 spans 14 residues. The CDR3 loop reads CASSLIVTYNEQFF. In DNA, the CDR3 is TGTGCCAGCAGCTTAATTGTCACATACAATGAGCAGTTCTTC.

This clonotype was seen ten or more times. The chain links TRBV7-2 to TRBJ2-7, with TRBD1 as a possible D gene (6 bases). Germline V lookup: CDR1 SGHTA, CDR2 FQGNSA. The CDR3 is 13 amino acids. With 5 bases removed from V and 7 bases from J, the gap between germline ends came to 15 bases. The CDR3 loop is CASSLISTGEQYF. CDR3 nucleotides: TGTGCCAGCAGCCTTATATCGACAGGTGAGCAGTACTTC.

This clonotype was detected many times. This chain links TRBV19 with TRBJ1-2; no clear D gene. Trimming left V 9 bases short and J 6 bases short, with 11 bases between. The germline V gene has CDR1 LNHDA and CDR2 SQIVND (reference sequence). This CDR3 contains 11 residues. CDR3: CASRVSNGYTF. In nucleotides, the CDR3 is TGTGCCAGCCGGGTCTCAAATGGCTACACCTTC.

This clonotype was counted many times. CDR3 protein: CASSGRTGVNEKLFF. In DNA, the CDR3 is TGTGCCAGCAGTGGCCGGACAGGGGTAAATGAAAAACTGTTTTTT. The chain combines TRBV2 with TRBJ1-4; 9 bases fit TRBD1. V was clipped by 4 bases and J by 5 bases; unmatched bases: 5. This CDR3 is built from 15 residues. Germline CDR1 and CDR2: SNHLY and FYNNEI.

The rearrangement uses TRBV7-9 and TRBJ1-5; D ambiguous. The germline V gene has CDR1 SEHNR and CDR2 FQNEAQ (reference sequence). V lost 4 bases, J lost 4 bases, and 11 bases lay in between. The CDR3 is made up of 14 amino acids. CDR3 nucleotides: TGTGCCAGCAGCTCAAGCTCGGGAAATCAGCCCCAGCATTTT. Amino acid sequence: CASSSSSGNQPQHF.

This clonotype was detected many times. V gene TRBV29-1 combines with J gene TRBJ1-2; no definite D call. The CDR3 spans 10 residues. The ends were cut back, 5 bases at V and 7 bases at J, with 8 bases in the middle. The germline gives CDR1 SQVTM, CDR2 ANQGSEA. The CDR3 loop reads CSVSASGYTF. DNA for the CDR3: TGCAGCGTTTCGGCATCTGGCTACACCTTC.

This clonotype came up once. V and J are TRBV7-9 and TRBJ2-2; D perhaps matches TRBD1 (5 bases). V gave up 2 bases and J gave up 0 bases, with 22 bases separating them. The CDR3 loop spans 20 amino acids. Germline V CDR1 and CDR2: SEHNR, FQNEAQ (reference sequence). CDR3 DNA sequence: TGTGCCAGCAGCTTACGTCAGGGAAGAGACCCAGGTCCGAACACCGGGGAGCTGTTTTTT. Protein sequence: CASSLRQGRDPGPNTGELFF.

This clonotype has just a few counts. The rearrangement joins TRBV12-3 or TRBV12-4 to TRBJ1-4, with D tentatively TRBD1 (6 bases). The germline V and J ends were trimmed by 6 bases and 2 bases, with 10 bases remaining between them. The CDR3 runs to 14 residues. The CDR3 nucleotides are TGTGCCAGCAGGTGGACAGAGACTAATGAAAAACTGTTTTTT. Its translation: CASRWTETNEKLFF.

This clonotype was observed many times. V usage is TRBV15 and J usage is TRBJ1-6, with a weak D call TRBD1 (5 bases). From germline, CDR1 is LNHNV and CDR2 YYDKDF (reference sequence). The V end was cut by 5 bases, the J end by 6 bases, with 11 bases between. This CDR3 region has 14 residues. The DNA for the CDR3 is TGTGCCACCAGCCCCAGGGCGCGTAATTCACCCCTCCACTTT. Protein sequence: CATSPRARNSPLHF.

This clonotype has ten or more counts. V is TRBV20-1 and J is TRBJ1-1, with TRBD1 identical over 11 bases. Germline CDR1 reads DFQATT; CDR2 reads SNEGSKA (reference sequence). V trimming: 6 bases; J trimming: 4 bases; junction bases outside the gene matches: 4. This CDR3 is built from 13 residues. For the CDR3, the DNA is TGCAGTGCATCGGACAGGGGGCGCACTGAAGCTTTCTTT. Translation: CSASDRGRTEAFF.

This clonotype was recorded many times. The chain couples TRBV20-1 to TRBJ1-3, with D unclear. This CDR3 contains 14 residues. Germline V gene data show CDR1 as DFQATT and CDR2 as SNEGSKA (reference sequence). Trimming shortened V by 2 bases and J by 1 base, and 9 bases separated the two germline ends. The CDR3 DNA follows: TGCAGTGCTAGACGACGCCTATCTGGAAACACCATATATTTT. Its protein product is CSARRRLSGNTIYF.

Of note for this clonotype: This sequence may be a read error, since a much larger clone differs from it by one base. The V gene is TRBV29-1, the J gene TRBJ2-7; D perhaps matches TRBD2 (5 bases). CDR1 SQVTM and CDR2 ANQGSEA come from the germline V gene. Trimming took off 6 bases at V and 2 bases at J, with 14 bases between the two ends. The CDR3 has 13 residues. This CDR3 reads CSVGGRATYEQYF. Here the CDR3 DNA reads TGCAGCGTCGGAGGACGGGCAACCTACGAGCAGTACTTC.

The V call is TRBV11-2, the J call TRBJ2-7, with a possible D match to TRBD1 (5 bases). CDR1 and CDR2 (germline): SGHAT, FQNNGV. The CDR3 covers 14 residues. V dropped 3 bases and J dropped 6 bases, with 15 bases sitting between them. CDR3 bases: TGTGCCAGCAGCTTTGGACACTTAGGGCTCGAGCAGTACTTC. It is translated as CASSFGHLGLEQYF.

This clonotype has a count of ten or more. The chain couples TRBV13 to TRBJ2-7, with D perhaps TRBD2 (6 bases). The V end was cut by 1 base, the J end by 7 bases, with 17 bases between. The V gene's germline CDR1 is PRHDT and CDR2 FYEKMQ (reference sequence). This CDR3 contains 15 residues. The DNA of the CDR3 is TGTGCCAGCAGCTTAGCTACAGGACCGAGCGGGGAGCAGTACTTC. Its protein is CASSLATGPSGEQYF.

The CDR3 nucleotides read TGTGCCACCAGCAGAGAACGGTCCACCAGCCGTTCACCCCTCCACTTT. This encodes CATSRERSTSRSPLHF. The V gene is TRBV15, the J gene TRBJ1-6; D call uncertain. The CDR3 consists of 16 residues. CDR1 and CDR2 from the germline V gene are LNHNV and YYDKDF (reference sequence). V lost 0 bases and J 9 bases, leaving 15 bases between the germline ends. Based on the CDR3 plus reference TRBV15 and TRBJ1-6, the full variable domain is DAMVIQNPRYQVTQFGKPVTLSCSQTLNHNVMYWYQQKSSQAPKLLFHYYDKDFNNEADTPDNFQSRRPNTSFCFLDIRSPGLGDTAMYLCATSRERSTSRSPLHFGNGTRLTVT.

The gene calls are TRBV29-1 and TRBJ2-7; 7 nucleotides match TRBD1. This CDR3 contains 16 residues. Germline lookup yields CDR1 SQVTM and CDR2 ANQGSEA. V lost 1 base to trimming and J lost 0 bases; unmatched junction nucleotides: 9. The CDR3 region has the DNA TGCAGCGTTGAAGGGGGACAGAACCGGGACTCCTACGAGCAGTACTTC. Its protein is CSVEGGQNRDSYEQYF.

The rearrangement links TRBV12-3 or TRBV12-4 to TRBJ2-5, with D perhaps TRBD2 (6 bases). Trimming removed 2 bases from V and 4 bases from J, with 8 bases in between. The CDR3 length is 13 residues. The CDR3 reads CASSLWGVETQYF. The CDR3 nucleotides read TGTGCCAGCAGTTTATGGGGGGTAGAGACCCAGTACTTC.

The chain combines TRBV29-1 with TRBJ2-7, with 10 bases lining up with TRBD2. Germline-derived CDR1 and CDR2 are SQVTM and ANQGSEA. This CDR3 region has 15 residues. The ends lost 4 bases at V and 6 bases at J; junction bases unmatched: 12. For the CDR3, the DNA is TGCAGCGTTGGCGTAGCGGGAGGCCTATCCCTCGAGCAGTACTTC. Its translation is CSVGVAGGLSLEQYF.

The chain carries TRBV7-8 and TRBJ1-5; unclear D gene. The CDR3 contains 17 residues. CDR1 and CDR2 from the germline V gene are SGHVS and FQNEAQ. The V end lost 1 base, the J end lost 2 bases, and 15 bases lay between the germline ends. The CDR3 coding sequence is TGTGCCAGCAGCTTAGATTGGGAAGTGTATGGCAATCAGCCCCAGCATTTT. It specifies CASSLDWEVYGNQPQHF. The full variable domain, its missing parts supplied by reference TRBV7-8 and TRBJ1-5, is GAGVSQSPRYKVAKRGQDVALRCDPISGHVSLFWYQQALGQGPEFLTYFQNEAQLDKSGLPSDRFFAERPEGSVSTLKIQRTQQEDSAVYLCASSLDWEVYGNQPQHFGDGTRLSIL.

A word on this clonotype: A junction boundary mismatches the germline segment, possibly from a read error. This chain joins TRBV10-3 and TRBJ2-5; 9 nucleotides align to TRBD1. CDR3 size: 14 residues. Germline loops: CDR1 ENHRY, CDR2 SYGVKD. The CDR3, as DNA: TGTGCCAGCAGTGGATCCACAGGGGGCGAGACCCAGTACTTC. It is translated as CASSGSTGGETQYF.

This clonotype was seen more than once but under ten times. Germline and junction disagree at one end, which may indicate a read error. This sequence joins TRBV12-3 or TRBV12-4 and TRBJ2-7; D possibly corresponds to TRBD1 (6 bases). CDR3 length: 12 amino acids. The DNA of the CDR3 is TGTGCCGGCAGCCCGGGGACATACGAGCAGTACTTC. Translation gives CAGSPGTYEQYF.

In its sample, this clonotype was seen once. The V gene is TRBV7-2, the J gene TRBJ1-1; D remains ambiguous. Germline CDR1 is SGHTA and CDR2 is FQGNSA. The CDR3 loop spans 14 amino acids. Trimming shortened V by 3 bases and J by 1 base, and 9 bases separated the two germline ends. The CDR3 DNA sequence: TGTGCCAGCAGCTTTGAGTCGTCGAACACTGAAGCTTTCTTT. It codes for CASSFESSNTEAFF. Drawing the rest from reference TRBV7-2 and TRBJ1-1, the complete variable domain is GAGVSQSPSNKVTEKGKDVELRCDPISGHTALYWYRQSLGQGLEFLIYFQGNSAPDKSGLPSDRFSAERTGGSVSTLTIQRTQQEDSAVYLCASSFESSNTEAFFGQGTRLTVV.

This clonotype was seen repeatedly, ten times or more. The gene calls are TRBV7-6 and TRBJ2-7, with a tentative D call TRBD1 (5 bases). The CDR3 extends over 14 amino acids. CDR1 and CDR2 (germline): SGHVS, FNYEAQ. The V end lost 1 base, the J end lost 5 bases, and 12 bases lay between the germline ends. In nucleotides, the CDR3 is TGTGCCAGCAGCTTAGGGGGCGTTCAGGACGAGCAGTACTTC. As protein: CASSLGGVQDEQYF.